This passage covers 12 T cell receptor beta chains from one sample sequenced in a study of vaccination and CD4 T cells after COVID-19. Sequenced with the Oncomine TCR Beta short-read assay was DNA taken from cultured CD4+ T cells. TCRdb re-called the PCR reads through MiXCR, storing one row per CDR3 protein. The sample holds 9,500 to 13,000 distinct CDR3 sequences, approximately 80% seen once. Antigen specificity for these receptors is unknown. Described treatment: roughly nine-day PBMC culture with coronavirus spike peptide pools or control peptides (ViraFEST assay). What was sequenced was CD4+ T cells from blood, cultured in vitro. The receptors derive from a human donor who had recovered from COVID-19.

The gene calls are TRBV7-9 and TRBJ2-2, with 7 bases identical to TRBD2. Germline values: CDR1 SEHNR, CDR2 FQNEAQ (reference sequence). This CDR3 contains 15 residues. The ends lost 0 bases at V and 6 bases at J; junction bases unmatched: 4. The CDR3 reads CASSLADTSAGELFF. In DNA, the CDR3 is TGTGCCAGCAGCTTAGCCGACACTAGCGCCGGGGAGCTGTTTTTT.

The rearrangement joins TRBV7-9 to TRBJ1-5; D remains ambiguous. In germline, CDR1 is SEHNR, CDR2 FQNEAQ (reference sequence). The CDR3 contains 14 residues. Trimming removed 5 bases from V and 5 bases from J, with 13 bases in between. The CDR3 loop reads CASSPRGSYQPQHF. In nucleotides, the CDR3 is TGTGCCAGCAGCCCCCGGGGTTCATATCAGCCCCAGCATTTT.

The chain couples TRBV20-1 to TRBJ2-3, with TRBD2 identical over 12 bases. J was trimmed by 7 bases and V by 2 bases; bases with no gene match: 4. The length of the CDR3 is 14 residues. The V gene's germline CDR1 is DFQATT and CDR2 SNEGSKA (reference sequence). Here the CDR3 reads CSARFGLAGYTQYF. DNA for the CDR3: TGCAGTGCTAGATTCGGACTAGCGGGGTATACGCAGTATTTT.

V gene TRBV20-1 combines with J gene TRBJ2-5, with D perhaps TRBD1 or TRBD2 (5 bases each). V lost 5 bases and J lost 5, with 15 bases in between. This CDR3 comprises 13 residues. Germline V CDR1 and CDR2: DFQATT, SNEGSKA (reference sequence). CDR3 coding DNA: TGCAGTGCTGGTCAGGGAGTCGTGGAGACCCAGTACTTC. Translated, it gives CSAGQGVVETQYF.

The CDR3 nucleotides are TGTGCCACCAGCAGAGCGGGCAAGCTCGCTGAGTACTATGGCTACACCTTC. Its protein is CATSRAGKLAEYYGYTF. The rearrangement joins TRBV15 to TRBJ1-2; D is ambiguous. The CDR3 is made up of 17 amino acids. Germline lookup yields CDR1 LNHNV and CDR2 YYDKDF (reference sequence). V was shortened by 1 base and J by 3 bases, with 18 bases between the two germline ends.

This CDR3 is CASSLKGGNLAGLAYEQYF. Written as DNA, the CDR3 is TGTGCCAGCAGCTTAAAGGGTGGAAATCTAGCGGGACTTGCTTACGAGCAGTACTTC. V gene TRBV7-2 combines with J gene TRBJ2-7; TRBD2 matches 9 bases. Unmatched junction bases numbered 18, after V lost 2 bases and J lost 4 bases. This CDR3 spans 19 amino acids. CDR1 is SGHTA and CDR2 is FQGNSA in the germline V gene.

The chain carries TRBV20-1 and TRBJ1-1, with D possibly being TRBD1 (5 bases). CDR1 DFQATT and CDR2 SNEGSKA come from the germline V gene (reference sequence). The CDR3 loop spans 14 amino acids. V lost 1 base to trimming and J lost 2 bases, with 11 bases between them. The CDR3 coding sequence is TGCAGTGCTAGAGGCCGACAGCTAAACACTGAAGCTTTCTTT. This gives the protein CSARGRQLNTEAFF.

The chain links TRBV4-3 to TRBJ2-2, with 9 positions matching TRBD2. This CDR3 has 17 residues. Per germline, CDR1 LGHNA and CDR2 YSLEER. The V gene end was trimmed by 0 bases and the J gene end by 1 base; junction bases not matched to a gene: 3. This CDR3 is CASSQESTSGNTGELFF. The DNA for the CDR3 is TGCGCCAGCAGCCAAGAGTCGACTAGCGGGAACACCGGGGAGCTGTTTTTT.

This chain uses TRBV15 with TRBJ2-3, with TRBD2 as a possible D gene (6 bases). V gave up 2 bases and J gave up 0 bases, with 18 bases separating them. The CDR3 sequence is 18 residues long. Germline V CDR1 and CDR2: LNHNV, YYDKDF (reference sequence). The CDR3 coding sequence is TGTGCCACCAGCAGAACACCCGGATTAGCGGCTAGCACAGATACGCAGTATTTT. This translates into CATSRTPGLAASTDTQYF.

CDR3 sequence (DNA): TGTGCCACCAGTGATTCCGGGACGGGTAGCTCCTACGAGCAGTACTTC. It translates to CATSDSGTGSSYEQYF. The chain recombines TRBV24-1 with TRBJ2-7; D assignment may be TRBD1 or TRBD2 (5 bases each). The CDR3 has 16 residues. Deletions cut 2 bases from V and 0 bases from J, with 13 bases between. Germline values: CDR1 KGHDR, CDR2 SFDVKD.

This clonotype was counted only a few times. This chain connects TRBV20-1 to TRBJ1-2; 8 bases are shared with TRBD1. Germline CDR1 and CDR2: DFQATT and SNEGSKA (reference sequence). The CDR3 has 13 amino acids. With 5 bases clipped from V and 2 bases from J, the junction kept 4 bases outside the gene matches. CDR3 coding DNA: TGCAGTGCTGAGGACAGGGTCAACTATGGCTACACCTTC. Translation gives CSAEDRVNYGYTF.

The sample holds a few counts of this clonotype. The rearrangement uses TRBV20-1 and TRBJ2-3; 12 positions agree with TRBD2. The germline CDR1 and CDR2 sequences are DFQATT and SNEGSKA (reference sequence). With V trimmed by 0 bases and J by 1 base, 5 bases remained unmatched. This CDR3 has 17 residues. The CDR3 sequence: CSARDATSGSRTDTQYF. The CDR3 coding sequence is TGCAGTGCTAGAGATGCGACTAGCGGGAGCCGCACAGATACGCAGTATTTT.